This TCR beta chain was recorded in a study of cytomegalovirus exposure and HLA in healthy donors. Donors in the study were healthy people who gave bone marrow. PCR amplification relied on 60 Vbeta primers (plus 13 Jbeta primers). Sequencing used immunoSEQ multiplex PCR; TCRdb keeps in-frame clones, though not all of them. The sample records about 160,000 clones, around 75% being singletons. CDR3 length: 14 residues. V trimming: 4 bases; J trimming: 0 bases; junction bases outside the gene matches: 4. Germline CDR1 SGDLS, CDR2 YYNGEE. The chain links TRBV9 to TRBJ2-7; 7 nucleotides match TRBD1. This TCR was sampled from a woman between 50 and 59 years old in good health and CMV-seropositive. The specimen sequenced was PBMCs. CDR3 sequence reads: CASSRGTVSYEQYF. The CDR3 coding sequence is TGTGCCAGCAGCCGAGGGACAGTCTCCTACGAGCAGTACTTC.